The source of this T cell receptor beta chain is a study of molecular identifiers for immune sequencing clone quantification. Turning to this clonotype: The germline gene is not matched at one end of the junction; a read error may be the cause.

TCRdb analysed the PCR reads with MiXCR anew, one entry per CDR3 protein. The table records 90,000 or so distinct CDR3 sequences, roughly a fifth of them present only once. This TCR was sampled from a human donor in good health. Some libraries in this study had Jurkat cell RNA spiked in. The specimen was naive CD8+ T cells from blood, with Jurkat cell RNA spiked in. Subset meaning: FACS-sorted CD8+CD4-CCR7+CD45RA+ naive T cells.

The CDR3 reads CASSYQRGYNEQLF. CDR3 bases: TGTGCCAGCAGTTACCAGCGGGGCTACAATGAGCAGCTCTTC. The chain links TRBV6-2 or TRBV6-3 to TRBJ2-1; 7 bases match TRBD2. The CDR3 covers 14 residues. CDR1 and CDR2 (germline): MNHEY, SVGEGT.